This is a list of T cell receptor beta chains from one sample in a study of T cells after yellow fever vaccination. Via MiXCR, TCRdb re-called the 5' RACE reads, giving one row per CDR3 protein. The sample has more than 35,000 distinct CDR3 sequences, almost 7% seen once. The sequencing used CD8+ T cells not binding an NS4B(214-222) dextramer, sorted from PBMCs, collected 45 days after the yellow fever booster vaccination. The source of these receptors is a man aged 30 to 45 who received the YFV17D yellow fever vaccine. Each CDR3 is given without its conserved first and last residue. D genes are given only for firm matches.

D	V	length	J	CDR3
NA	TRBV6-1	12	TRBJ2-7	ASSEGGMPYEQY
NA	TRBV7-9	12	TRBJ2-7	ASSLGNRVNEQY
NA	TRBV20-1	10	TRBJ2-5	SAEGAEETQY
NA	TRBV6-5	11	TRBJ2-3	ASSFQGTDTQY
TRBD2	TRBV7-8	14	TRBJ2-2	ASSFPGLAGTGELF
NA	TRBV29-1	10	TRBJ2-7	SVLRYDYEQY
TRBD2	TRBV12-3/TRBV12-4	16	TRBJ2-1	ASSSGTSVQSSYNEQF
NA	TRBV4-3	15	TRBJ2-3	ASSQDGTGWPTDTQY
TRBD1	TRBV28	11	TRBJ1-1	ASSSDRYTEAF
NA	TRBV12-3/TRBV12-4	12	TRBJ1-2	ASSLGGEGYGYT